Listed below are T cell receptor beta chains from one sample, sequenced in a study of vaccination and CD4 T cells after COVID-19. TCRdb re-called the PCR reads through MiXCR, storing one row per CDR3 protein. The repertoire includes 15,000 to 20,000 distinct CDR3 sequences, 65% to 80% of them detected once, and roughly 18% sits in the top ten. No antigen has been identified for these receptors. Sequencing used CD4+ T cells from blood, cultured in vitro. All receptors come from a human donor who had recovered from COVID-19. CDR3s include the opening cysteine and the closing phenylalanine or tryptophan. Fields, in order: V gene, clone size, J gene, CDR3 protein. Size values are once, few and many counts, or a class for expanded clones, and some rows have none.

TRBV7-2	.	TRBJ2-3	CASSLARHTQYF
TRBV24-1	.	TRBJ1-1	CATRGLRGTEAFF
TRBV12-3/TRBV12-4	once	TRBJ1-5	CASSLQGDQPQHF
TRBV20-1	few	TRBJ1-1	CSARDPLSLEAFF
TRBV11-2	.	TRBJ2-5	CASSLPRSTGQETQYF
TRBV6-1	.	TRBJ1-1	CASSRLGRRLNTEAFF
TRBV6-1	.	TRBJ2-5	CASSGLQGGETQYF
TRBV6-2/TRBV6-3	.	TRBJ2-1	CASSPLGGRAAGNYNEQFF
TRBV29-1	.	TRBJ2-5	CSVESFGTRETQYF
TRBV28	.	TRBJ2-6	CASTSGSSGANALTF